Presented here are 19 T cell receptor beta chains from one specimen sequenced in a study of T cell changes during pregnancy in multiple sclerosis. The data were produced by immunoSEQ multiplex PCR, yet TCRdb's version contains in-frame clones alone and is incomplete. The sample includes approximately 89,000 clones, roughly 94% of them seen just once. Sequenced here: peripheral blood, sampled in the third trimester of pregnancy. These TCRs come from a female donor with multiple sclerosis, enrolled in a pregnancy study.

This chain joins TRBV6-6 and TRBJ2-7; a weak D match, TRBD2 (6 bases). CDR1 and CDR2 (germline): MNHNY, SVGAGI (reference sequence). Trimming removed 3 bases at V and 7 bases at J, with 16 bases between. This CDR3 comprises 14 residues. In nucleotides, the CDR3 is TGTGCCAGCAGTTATGGAGGGAATGTATGGGAGCAGTACTTC. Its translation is CASSYGGNVWEQYF.

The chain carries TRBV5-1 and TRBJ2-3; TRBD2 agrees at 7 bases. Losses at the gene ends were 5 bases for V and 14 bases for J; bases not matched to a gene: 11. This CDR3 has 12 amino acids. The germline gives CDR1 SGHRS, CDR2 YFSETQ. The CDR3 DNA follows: TGCGCCAGCAGACGGGACTATGAGAAGCGGTATTTT. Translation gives CASRRDYEKRYF.

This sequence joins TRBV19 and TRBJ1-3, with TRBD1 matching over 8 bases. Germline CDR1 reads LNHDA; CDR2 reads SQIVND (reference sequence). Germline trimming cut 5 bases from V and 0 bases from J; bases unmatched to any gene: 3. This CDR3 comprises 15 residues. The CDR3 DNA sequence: TGTGCCAGTAGTCTTACAGGGGGCTCTGGAAACACCATATATTTT. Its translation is CASSLTGGSGNTIYF.

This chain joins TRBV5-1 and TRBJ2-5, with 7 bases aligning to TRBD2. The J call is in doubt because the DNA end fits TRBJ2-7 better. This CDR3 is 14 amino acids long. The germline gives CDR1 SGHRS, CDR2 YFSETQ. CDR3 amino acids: CASSFEAGSYEQYF. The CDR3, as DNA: TGCGCCAGCAGCTTTGAAGCGGGATCCTACGAGCAGTACTTC.

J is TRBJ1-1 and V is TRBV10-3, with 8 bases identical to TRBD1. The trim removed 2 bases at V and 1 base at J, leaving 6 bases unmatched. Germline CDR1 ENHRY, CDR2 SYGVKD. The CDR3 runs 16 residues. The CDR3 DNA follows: TGTGCCATCAGTGAGCCTGACAGGGGACGGAACACTGAAGCTTTCTTT. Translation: CAISEPDRGRNTEAFF.

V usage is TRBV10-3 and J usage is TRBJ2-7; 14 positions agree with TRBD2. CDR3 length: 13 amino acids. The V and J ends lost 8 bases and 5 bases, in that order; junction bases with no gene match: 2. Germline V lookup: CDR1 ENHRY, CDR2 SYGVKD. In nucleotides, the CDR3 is TGTGCCATCGGGACTAGCGGGAGTCACGAGCAGTACTTC. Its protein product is CAIGTSGSHEQYF.

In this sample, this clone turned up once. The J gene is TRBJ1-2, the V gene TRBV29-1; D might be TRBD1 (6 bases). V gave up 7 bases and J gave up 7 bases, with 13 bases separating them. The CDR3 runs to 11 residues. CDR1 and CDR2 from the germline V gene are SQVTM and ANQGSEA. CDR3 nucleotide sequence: TGCAGCGCAAAACAGGGTGCTGGCTACACCTTC. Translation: CSAKQGAGYTF.

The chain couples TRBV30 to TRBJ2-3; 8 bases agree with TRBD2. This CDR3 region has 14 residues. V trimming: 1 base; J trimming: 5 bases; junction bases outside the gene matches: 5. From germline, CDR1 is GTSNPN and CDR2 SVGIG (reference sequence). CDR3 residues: CAWSAGRAVDTQYF. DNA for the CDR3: TGTGCCTGGAGTGCCGGGAGGGCAGTAGATACGCAGTATTTT.

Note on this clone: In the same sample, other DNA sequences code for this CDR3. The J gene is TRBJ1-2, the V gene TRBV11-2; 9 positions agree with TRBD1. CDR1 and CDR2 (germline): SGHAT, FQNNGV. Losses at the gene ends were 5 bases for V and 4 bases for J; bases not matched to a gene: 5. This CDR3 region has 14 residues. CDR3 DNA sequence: TGTGCCAGCAGCCCCGGGACAGGGATCTATGGCTACACCTTC. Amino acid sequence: CASSPGTGIYGYTF.

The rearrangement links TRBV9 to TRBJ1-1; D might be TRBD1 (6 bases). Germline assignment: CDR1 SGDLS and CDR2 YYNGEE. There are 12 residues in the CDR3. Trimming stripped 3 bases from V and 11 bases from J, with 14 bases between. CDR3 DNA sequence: TGTGCCAGCAGCGCCAGGGGCGACGAGGCTTTCTTT. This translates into CASSARGDEAFF.

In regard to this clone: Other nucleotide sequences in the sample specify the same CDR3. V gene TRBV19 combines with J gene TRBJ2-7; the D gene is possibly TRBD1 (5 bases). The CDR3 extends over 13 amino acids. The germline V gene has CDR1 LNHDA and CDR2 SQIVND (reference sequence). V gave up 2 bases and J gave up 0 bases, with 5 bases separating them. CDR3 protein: CASSIQGSYEQYF. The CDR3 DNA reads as TGTGCCAGTAGTATACAGGGCTCCTACGAGCAGTACTTC.

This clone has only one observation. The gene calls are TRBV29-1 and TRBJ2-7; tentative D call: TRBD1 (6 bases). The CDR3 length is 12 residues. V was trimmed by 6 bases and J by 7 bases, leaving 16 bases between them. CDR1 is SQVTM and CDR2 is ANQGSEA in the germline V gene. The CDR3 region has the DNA TGCAGCGTCCTCGGGCCCCAGGGGGAGCAGTACTTC. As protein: CSVLGPQGEQYF.

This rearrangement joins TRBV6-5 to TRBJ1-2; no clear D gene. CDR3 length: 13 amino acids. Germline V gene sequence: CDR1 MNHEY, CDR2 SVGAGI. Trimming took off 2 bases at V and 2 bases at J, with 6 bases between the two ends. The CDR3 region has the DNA TGTGCCAGCAGTTACGGGCAGAACTATGGCTACACCTTC. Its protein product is CASSYGQNYGYTF.

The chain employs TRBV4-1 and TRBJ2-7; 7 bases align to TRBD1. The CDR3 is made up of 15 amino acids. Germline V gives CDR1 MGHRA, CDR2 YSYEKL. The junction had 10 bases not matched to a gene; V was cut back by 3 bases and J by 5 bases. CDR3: CASSHAARQGHEQYF. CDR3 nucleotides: TGCGCCAGCAGCCACGCAGCCCGACAGGGCCACGAGCAGTACTTC.

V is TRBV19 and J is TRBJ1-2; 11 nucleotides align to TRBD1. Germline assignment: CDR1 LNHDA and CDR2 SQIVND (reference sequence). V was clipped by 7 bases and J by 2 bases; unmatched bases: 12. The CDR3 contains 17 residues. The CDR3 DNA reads TGTGCCAGTACCGCTTCCGGGACAGGGGGGCGAAACTATGGCTACACCTTC. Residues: CASTASGTGGRNYGYTF.

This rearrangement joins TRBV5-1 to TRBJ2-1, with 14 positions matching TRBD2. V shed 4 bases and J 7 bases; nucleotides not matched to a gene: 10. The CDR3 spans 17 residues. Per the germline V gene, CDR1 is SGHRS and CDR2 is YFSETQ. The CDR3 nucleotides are TGCGCCAGCAGCCTGACTAGCGGGAGGGCCACGGGGAATGAGCAGTTCTTC. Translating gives CASSLTSGRATGNEQFF.

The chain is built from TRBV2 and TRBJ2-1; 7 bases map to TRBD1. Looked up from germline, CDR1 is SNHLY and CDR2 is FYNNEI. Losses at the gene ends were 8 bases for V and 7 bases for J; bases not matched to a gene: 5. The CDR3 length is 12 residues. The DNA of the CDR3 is TGTGCCAGCGGAACAGGGGCTAATGAGCAGTTCTTC. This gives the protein CASGTGANEQFF.

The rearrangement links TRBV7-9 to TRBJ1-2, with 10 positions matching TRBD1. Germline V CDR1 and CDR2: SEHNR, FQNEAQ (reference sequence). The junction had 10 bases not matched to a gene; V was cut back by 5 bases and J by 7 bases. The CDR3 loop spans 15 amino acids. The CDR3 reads CASSSPRDRGGGYTF. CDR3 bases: TGTGCCAGCAGCAGCCCACGGGACAGGGGCGGTGGCTACACCTTC.

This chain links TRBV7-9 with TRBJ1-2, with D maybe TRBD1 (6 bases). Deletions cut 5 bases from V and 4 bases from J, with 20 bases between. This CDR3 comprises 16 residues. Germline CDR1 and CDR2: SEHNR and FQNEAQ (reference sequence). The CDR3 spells CASSPRDTQPSYGYTF. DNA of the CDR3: TGTGCCAGCAGCCCCCGGGACACCCAGCCGTCCTATGGCTACACCTTC.